The 5 T cell receptor beta chains reported below all come from one sample, sequenced in a study of blood T cell repertoires in COVID-19. The data were produced by immunoSEQ multiplex PCR, yet TCRdb's version contains in-frame clones alone and is incomplete. The sample has approximately 180,000 clones, approximately 86% seen once. Sequences were obtained from peripheral blood. The receptor set was obtained from a woman of 80 years or more with acute or convalescent COVID-19.

V usage is TRBV19 and J usage is TRBJ1-4; the D gene is possibly TRBD1 (6 bases). The CDR3 loop spans 15 amino acids. CDR1 and CDR2 from the germline V gene are LNHDA and SQIVND (reference sequence). Trimming removed 7 bases at V and 3 bases at J, with 15 bases between. CDR3 residues: CASKKNRESNEKLFF. The CDR3 DNA follows: TGTGCCAGTAAAAAAAACAGGGAATCTAATGAAAAACTGTTTTTT.

The CDR3 sequence: CASLTWNPRGSEAFF. CDR3 nucleotides: TGTGCCAGCCTGACGTGGAACCCTAGAGGGTCCGAAGCTTTCTTT. The J gene is TRBJ1-1, the V gene TRBV6-5; D ambiguous. This CDR3 is 15 amino acids long. V lost 8 bases and J 8 bases, leaving 24 bases between the germline ends. Germline V CDR1 and CDR2: MNHEY, SVGAGI.

The chain is built from TRBV5-1 and TRBJ2-7; weak D call: TRBD1 (6 bases). The CDR3 spans 15 residues. The germline V and J ends were trimmed by 0 bases and 2 bases, with 12 bases remaining between them. CDR1 is SGHRS and CDR2 is YFSETQ in the germline V gene. The DNA of the CDR3 is TGCGCCAGCAGCTTGGGACAGGTGGTGGCCTACGAGCAGTACTTC. Protein product: CASSLGQVVAYEQYF. Drawing the rest from reference TRBV5-1 and TRBJ2-7, the complete variable domain is KAGVTQTPRYLIKTRGQQVTLSCSPISGHRSVSWYQQTPGQGLQFLFEYFSETQRNKGNFPGRFSGRQFSNSRSEMNVSTLELGDSALYLCASSLGQVVAYEQYFGPGTRLTVT.

The genes are TRBV2 and TRBJ1-2; D perhaps matches TRBD1 (5 bases). The CDR3 consists of 13 residues. V lost 1 base and J 2 bases, leaving 5 bases between the germline ends. Per germline, CDR1 SNHLY and CDR2 FYNNEI. In DNA form, the CDR3 reads TGTGCCAGCAGTGAAGAGGGGAACTATGGCTACACCTTC. Translated: CASSEEGNYGYTF.

J is TRBJ1-5 and V is TRBV14; D may be TRBD1 (5 bases). The CDR3 extends over 15 amino acids. With 2 bases removed from V and 6 bases from J, the gap between germline ends came to 14 bases. CDR1 SGHDN and CDR2 FVKESK come from the germline V gene. DNA for the CDR3: TGTGCCAGCAGCCAACCCGCAGGGAGGTGTCAGCCCCAGCATTTT. It specifies CASSQPAGRCQPQHF.